These 7 T cell receptor beta chains came from one sample sequenced in a study of blood T cell repertoires in COVID-19. Sequencing was performed with immunoSEQ multiplex PCR; in TCRdb, only in-frame clones are kept and a portion is missing. This table holds 150,000 to 250,000 clones, about four fifths found once. Sequencing was performed on PBMCs or T cells enriched from blood (not recorded which). The receptors derive from a man in his forties or fifties who had recovered from COVID-19.

The chain joins TRBV10-3 to TRBJ2-3, with D maybe TRBD1 (6 bases). Deletions cut 4 bases from V and 3 bases from J, with 14 bases between. CDR3 length: 15 amino acids. The germline CDR1 and CDR2 sequences are ENHRY and SYGVKD. The DNA of the CDR3 is TGTGCCATCAGTGCACAGGGTCTGGTTACAGATACGCAGTATTTT. Translation: CAISAQGLVTDTQYF.

V usage is TRBV9 and J usage is TRBJ1-1; D may be TRBD1 (6 bases). Trimming cost V 5 bases and J 2 bases, with 16 bases left between them. The CDR3 totals 15 residues. Germline V gives CDR1 SGDLS, CDR2 YYNGEE. CDR3 bases: TGTGCCAGCAGTGGGAGACAGGCCTTTAACACTGAAGCTTTCTTT. Encoded protein: CASSGRQAFNTEAFF.

The rearrangement uses TRBV19 and TRBJ1-4; D is possibly TRBD1 (5 bases). CDR1 is LNHDA and CDR2 is SQIVND in the germline V gene (reference sequence). V was pared by 2 bases and J by 6 bases, with 13 bases between. The CDR3 is made up of 15 amino acids. Here the CDR3 DNA reads TGTGCCAGTAGTATATCTCCGGACACCTATGAAAAACTGTTTTTT. Its translation is CASSISPDTYEKLFF.

The chain couples TRBV7-6 to TRBJ2-7; 13 bases agree with TRBD2. Looked up from germline, CDR1 is SGHVS and CDR2 is FNYEAQ. After removal of 1 base from V and 4 bases from J, the junction contained 10 bases not matched to a gene. The CDR3 is 18 amino acids. The CDR3 nucleotides are TGTGCCAGCAGCTTAGTGCGGAATGGACTAGCGGGAGCTTACGAGCAGTACTTC. Protein product: CASSLVRNGLAGAYEQYF.

This clone appeared once. The chain joins TRBV9 to TRBJ2-1; D possibly corresponds to TRBD2 (5 bases). CDR3 length: 12 residues. Trimming removed 3 bases at V and 8 bases at J, with 9 bases between. Germline CDR1 SGDLS, CDR2 YYNGEE. CDR3 coding DNA: TGTGCCAGCAGCGGTCTTAGCGATGAGCAGTTCTTC. Translation gives CASSGLSDEQFF.

The chain carries TRBV9 and TRBJ2-3; tentative D call: TRBD2 (6 bases). From germline, CDR1 is SGDLS and CDR2 YYNGEE. V gave up 0 bases and J gave up 4 bases, with 24 bases separating them. The CDR3 loop spans 19 amino acids. The CDR3 loop is CASSVAGGLWSNSPDTQYF. The CDR3 region has the DNA TGTGCCAGCAGCGTAGCGGGCGGACTATGGAGTAATAGTCCAGATACGCAGTATTTT.

This chain links TRBV24-1 with TRBJ2-2; D not resolved. V was pared by 5 bases and J by 4 bases, with 7 bases between. Per the germline V gene, CDR1 is KGHDR and CDR2 is SFDVKD. The CDR3 is 13 residues long. CDR3 coding DNA: TGTGCCACCAGTGGCAGTTTCACCGGGGAGCTGTTTTTT. Translation gives CATSGSFTGELFF.